The sequence of this T cell receptor beta chain was determined in a study of a mutant IDH1 vaccine in newly diagnosed glioma. Study-level background: Patients were given eight vaccinations, scheduled in weeks 1, 3, 5, 7, 11, 15, 19 and 23. Treatment recipients were approximately 60% male and around 38% female, and their mean age was about 40 years. Most had both radiotherapy and temozolomide beforehand; others had only one.

A word on this clone: What it recognizes is unknown.

Time point described: week 5, during vaccination. In the vaccine, a single dose held 300 ug of the mutant IDH1 20-mer peptide, along with topical imiquimod. Trimming shortened V by 5 bases and J by 6 bases, and 17 bases separated the two germline ends. The length of the CDR3 is 14 residues. The germline CDR1 and CDR2 sequences are SGHVS and FNYEAQ. Data came from immunoSEQ multiplex PCR; TCRdb stores just in-frame clones and leaves some out. The sample has around 49,000 clones; around 78% are singletons. The source was PBMCs, collected from a glioma patient whose treatment included an IDH1 peptide vaccine. The receptor was derived from a middle-aged man with glioma. The gene calls are TRBV7-6 and TRBJ2-7, with D possibly matching TRBD2 (5 bases). The CDR3 loop reads CASSPSYGEGEQYF. As DNA, the CDR3 is TGTGCCAGCAGCCCCAGCTACGGGGAAGGCGAGCAGTACTTC.